The 22 T cell receptor beta chains below were found in one sample sequenced in a study of cytomegalovirus exposure and HLA in healthy donors. The PCR used 60 Vbeta and 13 Jbeta primers. This table comes from immunoSEQ multiplex PCR, and its TCRdb copy is limited to in-frame clones, with some not included. In total, the table holds 100,000 to 150,000 clones. Sample: PBMCs. Receptors originate from a young man in good health and CMV-seronegative.

V gene TRBV6-5 combines with J gene TRBJ2-7, with D possibly TRBD2 on 5 matching bases. The CDR3 loop spans 14 amino acids. The germline V and J ends were trimmed by 6 bases and 4 bases, with 16 bases remaining between them. Germline CDR1 is MNHEY and CDR2 is SVGAGI. CDR3 region: CASSQNPEVYEQYF. In DNA, the CDR3 is TGTGCCAGCAGCCAAAACCCGGAGGTGTACGAGCAGTACTTC.

The V gene is TRBV28, the J gene TRBJ2-3, with 14 bases fitting TRBD2. V was pared by 5 bases and J by 4 bases, with 5 bases of the junction left unmatched. The CDR3 spans 16 residues. CDR1 is MDHEN and CDR2 is SYDVKM in the germline V gene. CDR3 residues: CASSLGTSGSPDTQYF. As DNA, the CDR3 is TGTGCCAGCAGTCTAGGGACTAGCGGGAGTCCAGATACGCAGTATTTT.

The chain employs TRBV7-3 and TRBJ2-1; 10 bases are shared with TRBD2. V was pared by 5 bases and J by 0 bases, with 1 base of the junction left unmatched. The CDR3 runs to 15 residues. Germline lookup yields CDR1 SGHTA and CDR2 FQGTGA. The CDR3 nucleotides are TGTGCCAGCAGCCCTAGCGGGAGCTCCTACAATGAGCAGTTCTTC. Its translation is CASSPSGSSYNEQFF.

The chain uses TRBV7-2 and TRBJ1-1; no definite D call. V was shortened by 6 bases and J by 1 base, with 6 bases between the two germline ends. The CDR3 spans 12 residues. CDR1 and CDR2 (germline): SGHTA, FQGNSA. The CDR3 DNA follows: TGTGCCAGCAGTTACAGGAACACTGAAGCTTTCTTT. It encodes CASSYRNTEAFF.

The chain is built from TRBV5-6 and TRBJ2-3; TRBD1 aligns across 7 bases. CDR3 length: 17 residues. Germline lookup yields CDR1 SGHDT and CDR2 YYEEEE. V gave up 4 bases and J gave up 4 bases; unmatched junction bases: 15. The CDR3: CASSPTKRYRGADTQYF. Here the CDR3 DNA reads TGTGCCAGCAGCCCGACGAAAAGATACAGGGGAGCAGATACGCAGTATTTT.

This chain connects TRBV5-6 to TRBJ2-7; 7 bases align to TRBD1. This CDR3 has 15 amino acids. Trimming removed 2 bases from V and 5 bases from J; junction bases left unmatched: 10. Per the germline V gene, CDR1 is SGHDT and CDR2 is YYEEEE. The CDR3 DNA reads as TGTGCCAGCAGCTTTAAAACAGGGGAAATCCACGAGCAGTACTTC. It codes for CASSFKTGEIHEQYF.

The rearrangement uses TRBV5-4 and TRBJ1-5; weak D call: TRBD1 (5 bases). Between the trimmed V and J ends, which lost 4 bases and 5 bases, there was a span of 16 bases. Germline V gives CDR1 SGHNT, CDR2 YYREEE (reference sequence). The CDR3 totals 15 residues. The CDR3 spells CASSPSRGKDQPQHF. The CDR3, as DNA: TGTGCCAGCAGCCCTAGCCGGGGGAAGGATCAGCCCCAGCATTTT.

This chain joins TRBV14 and TRBJ2-7; D is ambiguous. In germline, CDR1 is SGHDN, CDR2 FVKESK. Trimming stripped 8 bases from V and 5 bases from J, with 31 bases between. This CDR3 has 18 residues. CDR3 amino acids: CASFFTVPHSPNAHEQYF. CDR3 nucleotides: TGTGCCAGCTTCTTCACCGTCCCTCACAGTCCCAACGCGCACGAGCAGTACTTC.

V is TRBV10-3 and J is TRBJ2-7, with 10 bases that match TRBD1. V shed 10 bases and J 5 bases; nucleotides not matched to a gene: 23. The CDR3 runs to 18 residues. CDR1 is ENHRY, CDR2 SYGVKD, per germline. The CDR3 is CATTLDRGKRSSSDEQYF. In nucleotides, the CDR3 is TGTGCCACCACTCTGGACAGGGGGAAGAGGTCTAGTAGTGACGAGCAGTACTTC.

The J gene is TRBJ1-2, the V gene TRBV6-5, with D perhaps TRBD1 (5 bases). Germline V gene sequence: CDR1 MNHEY, CDR2 SVGAGI. The CDR3 is made up of 15 amino acids. The germline V and J ends were trimmed by 0 bases and 2 bases, with 10 bases remaining between them. The CDR3 bases are TGTGCCAGCAGTTACTCGCAGGGTAAAAACTATGGCTACACCTTC. Translation: CASSYSQGKNYGYTF.

The chain is built from TRBV30 and TRBJ2-2; 7 bases map to TRBD2. The CDR3 is 15 amino acids. The germline gives CDR1 GTSNPN, CDR2 SVGIG (reference sequence). Germline trimming cut 3 bases from V and 4 bases from J; bases unmatched to any gene: 8. CDR3 coding DNA: TGTGCCTGGAGAGGGCGGGGGACGAGCACCGGGGAGCTGTTTTTT. Its protein is CAWRGRGTSTGELFF. The whole variable domain, filled in from reference TRBV30 and TRBJ2-2, reads SQTIHQWPATLVQPVGSPLSLECTVEGTSNPNLYWYRQAAGRGLQLLFYSVGIGQISSEVPQNLSASRPQDRQFILSSKKLLLSDSGFYLCAWRGRGTSTGELFFGEGSRLTVL.

The chain couples TRBV28 to TRBJ2-7; 10 positions agree with TRBD2. V trimming: 6 bases; J trimming: 3 bases; junction bases outside the gene matches: 11. The length of the CDR3 is 16 residues. Germline V gives CDR1 MDHEN, CDR2 SYDVKM. CDR3: CASRGGLADMYYEQYF. The CDR3, as DNA: TGTGCCAGCAGGGGCGGACTAGCGGATATGTACTACGAGCAGTACTTC.

This sequence joins TRBV5-5 and TRBJ1-5; 7 nucleotides match TRBD1. Losses at the gene ends were 1 base for V and 5 bases for J; bases not matched to a gene: 3. The length of the CDR3 is 14 residues. Germline loops: CDR1 SGHKS, CDR2 YYEKEE (reference sequence). CDR3 loop: CASSLSQGHQPQHF. The CDR3 nucleotides are TGTGCCAGCAGCTTGTCACAGGGGCATCAGCCCCAGCATTTT.

The chain links TRBV7-2 to TRBJ2-7, with 7 bases matching TRBD1. The V gene's germline CDR1 is SGHTA and CDR2 FQGNSA. The CDR3 sequence is 14 residues long. J lost 4 bases, V lost 4 bases, and 7 bases had no gene match. The CDR3 protein is CASSYPGQFYEQYF. The CDR3 bases are TGTGCCAGCAGCTATCCGGGACAGTTTTACGAGCAGTACTTC.

This chain joins TRBV13 and TRBJ2-7, with 13 bases that match TRBD2. There are 14 residues in the CDR3. J lost 6 bases, V lost 8 bases, and 7 bases had no gene match. Germline CDR1 and CDR2: PRHDT and FYEKMQ (reference sequence). In DNA, the CDR3 is TGTGCCAGCCGCGTAGGGACTAGCGGGACCGAGCAGTACTTC. Residues: CASRVGTSGTEQYF.

The chain uses TRBV27 and TRBJ2-3; 7 bases fit TRBD1. Germline values: CDR1 MNHEY, CDR2 SMNVEV (reference sequence). J gave up 13 bases and V 5 bases, and 6 bases lay outside the gene matches. The CDR3 is made up of 11 amino acids. The CDR3, as DNA: TGTGCCAGCAGTCTGGGACAGATGGAGTATTTT. This sequence encodes CASSLGQMEYF.

The V call is TRBV27, the J call TRBJ2-3; 10 bases map to TRBD1. J was trimmed by 1 base and V by 10 bases; bases with no gene match: 11. Germline lookup yields CDR1 MNHEY and CDR2 SMNVEV (reference sequence). The CDR3 sequence is 16 residues long. The CDR3 loop reads CATGTGDIFGTDTQYF. The DNA for the CDR3 is TGTGCCACCGGGACAGGGGACATCTTCGGCACAGATACGCAGTATTTT.

This chain connects TRBV6-6 to TRBJ2-7, with D possibly being TRBD1 (6 bases). The CDR3 covers 14 residues. Germline lookup yields CDR1 MNHNY and CDR2 SVGAGI (reference sequence). V lost 0 bases, J lost 7 bases, and 13 bases lay in between. CDR3 in amino acids: CASSYSGTSGEQYF. CDR3 nucleotide sequence: TGTGCCAGCAGTTACTCTGGGACATCTGGGGAGCAGTACTTC.

This chain links TRBV5-4 with TRBJ2-1; 8 bases line up with TRBD2. V lost 4 bases, J lost 2 bases, and 5 bases stayed unmatched. The CDR3 spans 15 residues. Germline V gene sequence: CDR1 SGHNT, CDR2 YYREEE (reference sequence). The CDR3 here is CASSSGSTTYNEQFF. In DNA form, the CDR3 reads TGTGCCAGCAGCAGCGGGAGTACCACCTACAATGAGCAGTTCTTC.

The chain is built from TRBV5-1 and TRBJ1-1; a weak D match, TRBD1 (5 bases). The ends were cut back, 5 bases at V and 2 bases at J, with 13 bases in the middle. Germline V lookup: CDR1 SGHRS, CDR2 YFSETQ. The CDR3 covers 14 residues. This CDR3 is CASRARRGNTEAFF. In DNA, the CDR3 is TGCGCCAGCAGGGCAAGAAGGGGTAACACTGAAGCTTTCTTT.

The V and J genes are TRBV28 and TRBJ1-2, with 8 bases identical to TRBD1. Germline V gene lookup returns CDR1 MDHEN and CDR2 SYDVKM. The CDR3 length is 14 residues. V was pared by 6 bases and J by 3 bases, with 6 bases of the junction left unmatched. The CDR3 reads CASREGQVDYGYTF. CDR3 nucleotide sequence: TGTGCCAGCAGGGAGGGACAGGTGGACTATGGCTACACCTTC.

CDR3 protein: CASSHPRGQGGNQPQHF. The CDR3, as DNA: TGCGCCAGCAGCCACCCACGGGGACAGGGGGGCAATCAGCCCCAGCATTTT. The chain links TRBV4-1 to TRBJ1-5, with 11 bases that match TRBD1. CDR3 size: 17 residues. Per the germline V gene, CDR1 is MGHRA and CDR2 is YSYEKL. Losses at the gene ends were 3 bases for V and 2 bases for J; bases not matched to a gene: 6.